The 26 T cell receptor beta chains below come from one sample, sequenced in a study of T cells in Graves' hyperthyroidism and ophthalmopathy. RNA transcripts were the template for amplifying TCR beta CDR3 regions. With the HTBI primer set, the TCR CDR3 went through a first round of RT-PCR. TCRdb called the multiplex PCR reads again in MiXCR, with one record for every CDR3 protein. The sample has hundreds of thousands of distinct CDR3 sequences, approximately 14% seen once. Material: blood. The receptors come from a woman aged 40-49 years with Graves' hyperthyroidism.

This clonotype was seen ten or more times. This sequence joins TRBV30 and TRBJ1-2, with TRBD1 identical over 9 bases. Germline CDR1 is GTSNPN and CDR2 is SVGIG (reference sequence). This CDR3 contains 14 residues. V shed 5 bases and J 5 bases; nucleotides not matched to a gene: 9. The CDR3 coding sequence is TGTGCCTGGTCCCCCGGACAGGGGTCGTATGGCTACACCTTC. Encoded protein: CAWSPGQGSYGYTF.

In its sample, this clonotype was seen many times. The chain employs TRBV12-3 or TRBV12-4 and TRBJ1-6; D gene uncertain. V lost 2 bases, J lost 10 bases, and 12 bases lay in between. This CDR3 contains 14 residues. The CDR3 here is CASSLSSEVSPLHF. Written as DNA, the CDR3 is TGTGCCAGCAGTTTAAGTTCAGAGGTATCACCCCTCCACTTT.

The chain combines TRBV6-1 with TRBJ2-3; the D is unclear. Looked up from germline, CDR1 is MNHNS and CDR2 is SASEGT. Trimming stripped 2 bases from V and 4 bases from J, with 4 bases between. This CDR3 is 12 amino acids long. In DNA form, the CDR3 reads TGTGCCAGCAGTGAAAACTCAGATACGCAGTATTTT. As protein: CASSENSDTQYF.

The sample holds many counts of this clonotype. The chain joins TRBV27 to TRBJ2-7; 9 nucleotides match TRBD2. This CDR3 spans 14 amino acids. J was trimmed by 3 bases and V by 5 bases; bases with no gene match: 5. CDR1 is MNHEY, CDR2 SMNVEV, per germline (reference sequence). The CDR3 DNA is TGTGCCAGCAGTCCAATGCGGGAGGGCTACGAGCAGTACTTC. Amino acids: CASSPMREGYEQYF.

This clonotype has only a few counts. The chain carries TRBV27 and TRBJ2-4; 7 bases match TRBD1. The length of the CDR3 is 17 residues. After removal of 5 bases from V and 7 bases from J, the junction contained 17 bases not matched to a gene. The germline gives CDR1 MNHEY, CDR2 SMNVEV (reference sequence). CDR3 coding DNA: TGTGCCAGCAGTGCTCTGGACAGGTTGAGTCTTGGGAACATTCAGTACTTC. Translating it yields CASSALDRLSLGNIQYF.

This clonotype was seen repeatedly, ten times or more. V is TRBV6-5 and J is TRBJ2-1; D is unclear. V was shortened by 0 bases and J by 4 bases, with 13 bases between the two germline ends. This CDR3 spans 16 amino acids. Germline loops: CDR1 MNHEY, CDR2 SVGAGI. CDR3 nucleotide sequence: TGTGCCAGCAGTTACTCGAAGTATTCCCTTTACAATGAGCAGTTCTTC. Encoded protein: CASSYSKYSLYNEQFF.

V usage is TRBV4-1 and J usage is TRBJ1-1; TRBD1 might be the D (5 bases). V lost 1 base and J lost 8, with 5 bases in between. The V gene's germline CDR1 is MGHRA and CDR2 YSYEKL. This CDR3 is built from 11 residues. The CDR3 DNA sequence: TGCGCCAGCAGCCAAGCAGGGGAAGCTTTCTTT. It encodes CASSQAGEAFF.

The CDR3 here is CASSESESAHEQFF. Written as DNA, the CDR3 is TGCGCCAGCAGTGAGTCCGAGAGCGCCCATGAGCAGTTCTTC. The chain is built from TRBV10-1 and TRBJ2-1; no reliable D call. Germline lookup yields CDR1 WNHNN and CDR2 SYGVQD (reference sequence). The V gene lost 0 bases and the J gene lost 8 bases, with 11 bases spanning the gap. This CDR3 region has 14 residues.

This clonotype showed up many times. This chain links TRBV6-1 with TRBJ1-1, with D uncertain. This CDR3 comprises 14 residues. Germline V gene lookup returns CDR1 MNHNS and CDR2 SASEGT. V was trimmed by 6 bases and J by 10 bases, leaving 21 bases between them. The CDR3 reads CASRASTSTRRAFF. CDR3 sequence (DNA): TGTGCCAGCAGAGCCTCCACTTCAACCAGGAGAGCTTTCTTT.

CDR3 residues: CSVEIQGTSGIKDTQYF. The CDR3 DNA reads TGCAGCGTTGAAATACAGGGGACTAGCGGGATCAAAGATACGCAGTATTTT. The chain employs TRBV29-1 and TRBJ2-3, with 13 positions matching TRBD2. From germline, CDR1 is SQVTM and CDR2 ANQGSEA. This CDR3 contains 17 residues. The V segment lost 2 bases and the J segment 5 bases; nucleotides outside the gene matches: 10.

The rearrangement joins TRBV4-2 to TRBJ1-5; D gene unclear. V was clipped by 0 bases and J by 8 bases, with 8 bases between them. The germline V gene has CDR1 LGHNA and CDR2 YNFKEQ. The CDR3 runs to 13 residues. CDR3 in DNA: TGTGCCAGCAGCCAAGACGGGTATGAGCCCCAGCATTTT. Its translation: CASSQDGYEPQHF.

The chain uses TRBV3-1 and TRBJ2-3; D may match TRBD1 or TRBD2 (6 bases each). Deletions cut 2 bases from V and 0 bases from J, with 15 bases between. CDR3 size: 17 residues. CDR1 LGHDT and CDR2 YNNKEL come from the germline V gene (reference sequence). The CDR3 bases are TGTGCCAGCAGCCAATCCCGGGGGCTAGCGAGCACAGATACGCAGTATTTT. It specifies CASSQSRGLASTDTQYF.

This clonotype was seen more than once but under ten times. This sequence joins TRBV5-1 and TRBJ1-1; D call uncertain. Germline values: CDR1 SGHRS, CDR2 YFSETQ. Trimming left V 0 bases short and J 4 bases short, with 7 bases between. The CDR3 sequence is 13 residues long. CDR3 protein: CASSLGPTTEAFF. For the CDR3, the DNA is TGCGCCAGCAGCTTGGGACCGACCACTGAAGCTTTCTTT.

In its sample, this clonotype was seen many times. The chain employs TRBV29-1 and TRBJ1-1; D unclear. The CDR3 has 15 residues. V was cut by 5 bases and J by 2 bases, with 18 bases left in between. Germline V lookup: CDR1 SQVTM, CDR2 ANQGSEA. CDR3 nucleotides: TGCAGCGTTAGTCGAATGTTGGCGGATAACACTGAAGCTTTCTTT. Protein product: CSVSRMLADNTEAFF.

This clonotype was recorded a few times. The gene calls are TRBV10-3 and TRBJ2-3, with 9 nucleotides matching TRBD1. CDR1 is ENHRY and CDR2 is SYGVKD in the germline V gene. The CDR3 loop spans 15 amino acids. With 6 bases clipped from V and 1 base from J, the junction kept 5 bases outside the gene matches. CDR3 residues: CAISPGDRGTDTQYF. CDR3 nucleotides: TGTGCCATCAGCCCTGGGGACAGGGGCACAGATACGCAGTATTTT.

This rearrangement joins TRBV28 to TRBJ2-5; 11 bases are a match to TRBD2. Germline-derived CDR1 and CDR2 are MDHEN and SYDVKM. J lost 5 bases, V lost 4 bases, and 6 bases had no gene match. The CDR3 is 15 amino acids. Here the CDR3 reads CASSSFSGGAETQYF. In nucleotides, the CDR3 is TGTGCCAGCAGTTCCTTTAGCGGGGGGGCGGAGACCCAGTACTTC.

This clonotype appeared many times. V and J are TRBV18 and TRBJ2-1; 10 bases line up with TRBD1. CDR3 length: 14 amino acids. The junction had 4 bases not matched to a gene; V was cut back by 6 bases and J by 5 bases. Per the germline V gene, CDR1 is KGHSH and CDR2 is LQKENI. This CDR3 is CASSRQGANNEQFF. The DNA of the CDR3 is TGTGCCAGCTCGCGACAGGGGGCCAACAATGAGCAGTTCTTC. The full variable domain, in which reference TRBV18 and TRBJ2-1 provide the parts outside the CDR3, is NAGVMQNPRHLVRRRGQEARLRCSPMKGHSHVYWYRQLPEEGLKFMVYLQKENIIDESGMPKERFSAEFPKEGPSILRIQQVVRGDSAAYFCASSRQGANNEQFFGPGTRLTVL.

This clonotype appeared a few times. Written as DNA, the CDR3 is TGTGCCAGCCGGAGGGAGGCCGATAATTCACCCCTCCACTTT. It codes for CASRREADNSPLHF. The chain recombines TRBV25-1 with TRBJ1-6; D not certain. Trimming removed 8 bases from V and 5 bases from J, with 13 bases in between. The CDR3 length is 14 residues. Germline V gene lookup returns CDR1 MGHDK and CDR2 SYGVNS.

V and J are TRBV10-3 and TRBJ2-5; D is ambiguous. The CDR3 covers 12 residues. The germline CDR1 and CDR2 sequences are ENHRY and SYGVKD. Trimming cost V 4 bases and J 0 bases, with 3 bases left between them. The CDR3 nucleotides read TGTGCCATCAGTGGAAACCAAGAGACCCAGTACTTC. Translating gives CAISGNQETQYF.

The V call is TRBV2, the J call TRBJ2-1; 11 bases line up with TRBD2. The CDR3 runs 18 residues. CDR1 SNHLY and CDR2 FYNNEI come from the germline V gene. J was trimmed by 7 bases and V by 6 bases; bases with no gene match: 17. The CDR3 is CASRPTAGTSGKTNEQFF. The CDR3 bases are TGTGCCAGCAGGCCTACCGCCGGGACTAGCGGTAAAACAAATGAGCAGTTCTTC. The complete variable domain, with remaining parts taken from reference TRBV2 and TRBJ2-1, reads EPEVTQTPSHQVTQMGQEVILRCVPISNHLYFYWYRQILGQKVEFLVSFYNNEISEKSEIFDDQFSVERPDGSNFTLKIRSTKLEDSAMYFCASRPTAGTSGKTNEQFFGPGTRLTVL.

This clonotype was seen at least ten times. The chain is built from TRBV28 and TRBJ2-7, with 7 bases matching TRBD2. There are 14 residues in the CDR3. V shed 10 bases and J 4 bases; nucleotides not matched to a gene: 13. Per germline, CDR1 MDHEN and CDR2 SYDVKM. This chain's CDR3 is CATREAGRTYEQYF. In DNA, the CDR3 is TGTGCCACCCGGGAAGCGGGGCGAACTTACGAGCAGTACTTC.

The chain carries TRBV20-1 and TRBJ2-1, with 12 bases fitting TRBD1. CDR3 length: 16 amino acids. Germline V gives CDR1 DFQATT, CDR2 SNEGSKA (reference sequence). Trimming took 6 bases from V and 8 from J; bases not matched to a gene: 14. The CDR3 DNA follows: TGCAGTGCCCCCCCGGGACAGGGGGCGACAATGTATGAGCAGTTCTTC. This encodes CSAPPGQGATMYEQFF.

This chain uses TRBV9 with TRBJ2-5, with TRBD2 matching over 11 bases. This CDR3 comprises 15 residues. V lost 3 bases to trimming and J lost 3 bases; unmatched junction nucleotides: 4. From germline, CDR1 is SGDLS and CDR2 YYNGEE. The CDR3 DNA sequence: TGTGCCAGCAGCGGTAGCGGGAGGGTCGAAGAGACCCAGTACTTC. Its protein product is CASSGSGRVEETQYF.

Turning to this clonotype: A much larger clone differs from this one at a single base, so this may be a read error. The rearrangement links TRBV12-3 or TRBV12-4 to TRBJ2-6; possibly TRBD1 for D (5 bases). The CDR3 totals 17 residues. This CDR3 is CASSSPHLGAGASVLTF. The CDR3 DNA follows: TGTGCCAGCAGTTCTCCCCATTTAGGGGCTGGGGCCAGCGTCCTGACTTTC.

This clonotype came up many times. V gene TRBV7-6 combines with J gene TRBJ2-5; TRBD2 matches at 9 bases. This CDR3 is built from 17 residues. The germline V gene has CDR1 SGHVS and CDR2 FNYEAQ. V trimming: 5 bases; J trimming: 1 base; junction bases outside the gene matches: 11. This CDR3 reads CASSRRGVSGSQETQYF. CDR3 coding DNA: TGTGCCAGCAGCCGCAGAGGGGTTAGCGGGAGCCAAGAGACCCAGTACTTC.

This clonotype was detected many times. The CDR3 DNA reads TGTGCCAGCAGTAGTCCTCGGGCCGCATACGAGCAGTACTTC. The encoded protein is CASSSPRAAYEQYF. This sequence joins TRBV6-1 and TRBJ2-7, with D unclear. Germline CDR1 reads MNHNS; CDR2 reads SASEGT. V was clipped by 5 bases and J by 4 bases, with 15 bases between them. The CDR3 spans 14 residues.